This T cell receptor (beta chain) is from a study of shared T cell receptors in the human thymus. TCRdb keeps only in-frame clones here, not all; method: immunoSEQ multiplex PCR. The sample includes 700,000 to 750,000 clones, approximately 83% seen only once; the top ten take more than 0.008%. V lost 2 bases, J lost 5 bases, and 8 bases lay in between. CDR1 SGHRS and CDR2 YFSETQ come from the germline V gene. CDR3 length equals 13 residues. This clone was picked up a small number of times. These sequences were also reported in another study, on human thymus T cells. In that study: Highly overlapping thymic repertoires in unrelated individuals were reported by related research.

The chain recombines TRBV5-1 with TRBJ2-1; D gene unclear. The clonotype was recovered from a girl in the first two years of life with a congenital heart defect. The source material was thymocytes. CDR3 in DNA: TGCGCCAGCAGCTTCTCTCCGGACAATGAGCAGTTCTTC. This sequence encodes CASSFSPDNEQFF.